The T cell receptor (beta chain) under discussion was sequenced for a study of blood T cell repertoires in COVID-19. The table came from immunoSEQ multiplex PCR; TCRdb's copy has only in-frame clones and leaves some out. The table has approximately 240,000 clones, 85% to 90% seen once. The CDR3 is made up of 12 amino acids. V was clipped by 7 bases and J by 1 base, with 7 bases between them. Germline V lookup: CDR1 SNHLY, CDR2 FYNNEI. The rearrangement uses TRBV2 and TRBJ1-2; no clear D gene. The clonotype comes from a woman between 45 and 65 years old in a cohort exposed to, infected with or recovered from COVID-19 (not recorded which). Source material: PBMCs or T cells enriched from blood (not recorded which). CDR3: CASKSNNYGYTF. In DNA, the CDR3 is TGTGCCAGCAAGAGCAATAACTATGGCTACACCTTC.